Following are 10 T cell receptor beta chains from one sample sequenced in a study of blood T cell repertoires in COVID-19 (TCRdb year 2020). To prepare the library, the immunoSEQ multiplex PCR assay was applied. In its TCRdb copy, this immuneACCESS table keeps in-frame sequences only and misses some clones. Where compared with another copy, unresolved V genes explain less than half of these, and the others have no known cause. Within this sample are some 430,000 clones, with less than 95% of them counted one time only. The top ten clonotypes cover more than 0.55% of the sample. The material sequenced was PBMCs or T cells enriched from blood (not recorded which). These receptors were collected from a man aged 18 to 29 who had recovered from COVID-19.

In DNA form, the CDR3 reads TGTGCCAGCAGCGTAGGTGGGACTAGCGTGTACGAGCAGTACTTC. Amino acid sequence: CASSVGGTSVYEQYF. The chain has TRBV9 and TRBJ2-7; 10 bases are shared with TRBD2. V lost 0 bases and J lost 4; bases outside the gene matches: 4. The CDR3 contains 15 residues. Germline V gene sequence: CDR1 SGDLS, CDR2 YYNGEE.

This sequence joins TRBV28 and TRBJ1-1; 7 nucleotides align to TRBD1. The CDR3 contains 14 residues. The germline CDR1 and CDR2 sequences are MDHEN and SYDVKM. V trimming: 6 bases; J trimming: 1 base; junction bases outside the gene matches: 5. CDR3 residues: CASRTGPGNTEAFF. The CDR3, as DNA: TGTGCCAGCAGGACAGGGCCGGGGAACACTGAAGCTTTCTTT.

The chain couples TRBV6-5 to TRBJ2-7, with unresolved D. Per germline, CDR1 MNHEY and CDR2 SVGAGI. The CDR3 runs 13 residues. Deletions cut 5 bases from V and 1 base from J, with 9 bases between. CDR3 sequence reads: CASSPSRSYEQYF. DNA of the CDR3: TGTGCCAGCAGTCCCTCGAGATCCTACGAGCAGTACTTC.

The J gene is TRBJ2-3, the V gene TRBV19; 11 bases are shared with TRBD2. The V gene's germline CDR1 is LNHDA and CDR2 SQIVND (reference sequence). Losses at the gene ends were 6 bases for V and 3 bases for J; bases not matched to a gene: 5. The CDR3 loop spans 15 amino acids. The CDR3 DNA follows: TGTGCCAGTAGCTTACTAGCGGGAGTGACAGATACGCAGTATTTT. Its translation is CASSLLAGVTDTQYF.

This sequence joins TRBV28 and TRBJ1-4, with D unclear. Trimming shortened V by 4 bases and J by 4 bases, and 4 bases separated the two germline ends. From germline, CDR1 is MDHEN and CDR2 SYDVKM. CDR3 length: 12 residues. The chain's CDR3 is CASSSHNEKLFF. CDR3 nucleotides: TGTGCCAGCAGTTCCCATAATGAAAAACTGTTTTTT.

This clone was seen only once. The rearrangement joins TRBV5-1 to TRBJ1-2, with D perhaps TRBD1 (6 bases). V lost 3 bases to trimming and J lost 8 bases, with 17 bases between them. Germline-derived CDR1 and CDR2 are SGHRS and YFSETQ. The CDR3 runs 14 residues. CDR3 sequence: CASSWGGQGSGYTF. CDR3 sequence (DNA): TGCGCCAGCAGCTGGGGTGGGCAGGGGAGCGGCTACACCTTC.

This clone occurred many times. The V and J genes are TRBV2 and TRBJ2-7; 10 bases line up with TRBD1. J gave up 1 base and V 6 bases, and 9 bases lay outside the gene matches. CDR3 size: 16 residues. Germline V gives CDR1 SNHLY, CDR2 FYNNEI. This CDR3 is CASRAGTGVWSYEQYF. In nucleotides, the CDR3 is TGTGCCAGCAGGGCCGGGACAGGGGTTTGGTCCTACGAGCAGTACTTC.

The chain couples TRBV2 to TRBJ1-2; D is possibly TRBD1 (5 bases). The ends were cut back, 9 bases at V and 0 bases at J, with 11 bases in the middle. The CDR3 loop spans 13 amino acids. Germline assignment: CDR1 SNHLY and CDR2 FYNNEI. CDR3 in amino acids: CARSREANYGYTF. In DNA form, the CDR3 reads TGTGCCAGAAGCAGGGAAGCTAACTATGGCTACACCTTC.

The genes are TRBV5-1 and TRBJ1-6; D remains ambiguous. Trimming pared 1 base from V and 0 bases from J, leaving 14 bases between. Looked up from germline, CDR1 is SGHRS and CDR2 is YFSETQ. There are 18 residues in the CDR3. CDR3 amino acids: CASSLTAVQGSYNSPLHF. In DNA form, the CDR3 reads TGCGCCAGCAGCTTGACAGCGGTCCAAGGCTCCTATAATTCACCCCTCCACTTT.

The genes are TRBV7-3 and TRBJ2-1; 8 bases agree with TRBD1. The CDR3 covers 15 residues. CDR1 and CDR2 from the germline V gene are SGHTA and FQGTGA. J was trimmed by 1 base and V by 2 bases; bases with no gene match: 1. This CDR3 reads CASSLDRGSYNEQFF. The CDR3 DNA reads as TGTGCCAGCAGCTTAGACAGGGGTTCCTACAATGAGCAGTTCTTC. Full variable domain (remainder filled in from reference TRBV7-3 and TRBJ2-1): GAGVSQTPSNKVTEKGKYVELRCDPISGHTALYWYRQSLGQGPEFLIYFQGTGAADDSGLPNDRFFAVRPEGSVSTLKIQRTERGDSAVYLCASSLDRGSYNEQFFGPGTRLTVL.